This T cell receptor beta chain is from a study of blood T cell repertoires in COVID-19. Study-level information: Samples representing acute and convalescent COVID-19 were sourced from the United States, Italy and Spain. Sample material is recorded as cDNA or gDNA derived from T cells, B-cell-depleted T cells, or PBMCs.

How the authors handled the data: Estimation of nucleated cell counts was performed using reference gene primer amplification. TCRdb keeps only in-frame clones here, not all; method: immunoSEQ multiplex PCR. The V and J calls and clone size come from that table; D and trimming were worked out from the DNA. Found here are under 300,000 clones, roughly 87% of them singletons; the top ten hold roughly 7.8%. J was trimmed by 7 bases and V by 5 bases; bases with no gene match: 4. The germline CDR1 and CDR2 sequences are SEHNR and FQNEAQ (reference sequence). The CDR3 runs 13 residues. The V call is TRBV7-9, the J call TRBJ2-1, with 8 positions matching TRBD1. The sample comprised peripheral blood. This clonotype was sampled from a man between 60 and 70 years old who had recovered from COVID-19. The CDR3 bases are TGTGCCAGCAGCCCCCGACAGGGGAATGAGCAGTTCTTC. The encoded protein is CASSPRQGNEQFF.